A single sample gave rise to the 32 T cell receptor beta chains below, sequenced in a study of identical twins. TCRdb analysed the 5' RACE reads with MiXCR anew, one entry per CDR3 protein. This sample has around 650,000 distinct CDR3 sequences; just over 7% occur once, and the top ten carry 1.6%. The same specimen was also included in a second study, on yellow fever vaccine responses in identical twins.

Sequences were obtained from PBMCs. The receptors originated from a woman aged 18-29 years in good health.

This clonotype occurred many times. J is TRBJ2-2 and V is TRBV7-6; D possibly corresponds to TRBD2 (5 bases). Germline CDR1 SGHVS, CDR2 FNYEAQ. Deletions cut 3 bases from V and 6 bases from J, with 8 bases between. The CDR3 is 13 residues long. As DNA, the CDR3 is TGTGCCAGCAGCTTTTCTAGCTCCGGGGAGCTGTTTTTT. Translating it yields CASSFSSSGELFF.

This clonotype was recorded a few times. This chain uses TRBV24-1 with TRBJ2-3, with D possibly TRBD2 on 5 matching bases. Trimming cost V 6 bases and J 5 bases, with 14 bases left between them. Per the germline V gene, CDR1 is KGHDR and CDR2 is SFDVKD. CDR3 length: 14 amino acids. CDR3 bases: TGTGCCACCAGTTCTAGTGGGAGTAGAGATACGCAGTATTTT. It is translated as CATSSSGSRDTQYF.

The table lists this clonotype with many counts. V and J are TRBV29-1 and TRBJ2-7; D remains ambiguous. The CDR3 spans 15 residues. In germline, CDR1 is SQVTM, CDR2 ANQGSEA. Trimming shortened V by 4 bases and J by 2 bases, and 18 bases separated the two germline ends. The CDR3 here is CSVAYSPLVAYEQYF. CDR3 nucleotides: TGCAGCGTTGCCTACTCCCCGCTAGTGGCCTACGAGCAGTACTTC.

This clonotype was found a few times. This chain connects TRBV5-6 to TRBJ2-1; D is unclear. Per the germline V gene, CDR1 is SGHDT and CDR2 is YYEEEE. Trimming removed 4 bases from V and 10 bases from J, with 9 bases in between. The CDR3 totals 11 residues. CDR3 protein: CASSVGPEQFF. The CDR3 DNA is TGTGCCAGCAGCGTCGGGCCGGAGCAGTTCTTC.

This chain links TRBV2 with TRBJ2-3; 9 bases match TRBD2. The junction had 8 bases not matched to a gene; V was cut back by 7 bases and J by 6 bases. Germline CDR1 SNHLY, CDR2 FYNNEI. The CDR3 covers 14 residues. The CDR3 loop is CASTASGELDTQYF. CDR3 bases: TGTGCCAGCACGGCTAGCGGGGAGCTGGATACGCAGTATTTT.

This clonotype was detected ten times or more. V usage is TRBV6-5 and J usage is TRBJ1-1, with D tentatively TRBD1 (5 bases). Deletions cut 2 bases from V and 8 bases from J, with 15 bases between. The CDR3 sequence is 14 residues long. Germline assignment: CDR1 MNHEY and CDR2 SVGAGI. DNA of the CDR3: TGTGCCAGCAGTTACGCGGACACGATTCAAGAAGCTTTCTTT. Its translation: CASSYADTIQEAFF.

To note about this clonotype: At one of its ends the junction is not consistent with the germline gene, which may arise from a read error. The chain combines TRBV6-1 with TRBJ2-2, with D possibly TRBD2 on 5 matching bases. This CDR3 spans 15 amino acids. Germline V gene sequence: CDR1 MNHNS, CDR2 SASEGT. CDR3 DNA sequence: TGTGCCAGCGCGAAGGGAGAGTCGGGCACCGGGGAGCCGTTTTTT. This encodes CASAKGESGTGEPFF.

There are a few counts of this clonotype. This chain uses TRBV7-9 with TRBJ2-1, with 11 bases matching TRBD2. The CDR3 contains 17 residues. After removal of 1 base from V and 3 bases from J, the junction contained 5 bases not matched to a gene. Germline assignment: CDR1 SEHNR and CDR2 FQNEAQ (reference sequence). Here the CDR3 reads CASSLDLAGGGYNEQFF. DNA for the CDR3: TGTGCCAGCAGCTTAGATTTAGCGGGAGGGGGCTACAATGAGCAGTTCTTC.

This clonotype was recorded a few times. The chain joins TRBV12-3 or TRBV12-4 to TRBJ2-3; 9 bases are shared with TRBD1. The CDR3 has 15 residues. The V and J ends lost 6 bases and 4 bases, in that order; junction bases with no gene match: 8. This CDR3 reads CASRKDRGPPDTQYF. DNA for the CDR3: TGTGCCAGCAGGAAGGACAGGGGACCCCCAGATACGCAGTATTTT.

The gene calls are TRBV5-1 and TRBJ2-3; possible D gene TRBD2, 5 bases. Trimming removed 0 bases at V and 5 bases at J, with 13 bases between. The CDR3 runs 15 residues. The germline gives CDR1 SGHRS, CDR2 YFSETQ. The CDR3 protein is CASSLGGVWRDTQYF. DNA of the CDR3: TGCGCCAGCAGCTTGGGGGGAGTGTGGAGAGATACGCAGTATTTT.

There are a few counts of this clonotype. The gene calls are TRBV7-6 and TRBJ1-1, with D perhaps TRBD1 (6 bases). In germline, CDR1 is SGHVS, CDR2 FNYEAQ. The CDR3 consists of 15 residues. Deletions cut 5 bases from V and 4 bases from J, with 17 bases between. CDR3 protein: CASSKATGSGTEAFF. The CDR3 nucleotides are TGTGCCAGCAGCAAAGCTACAGGGTCGGGCACTGAAGCTTTCTTT.

There are many counts of this clonotype. The chain carries TRBV7-8 and TRBJ2-1, with 9 nucleotides matching TRBD2. V shed 8 bases and J 7 bases; nucleotides not matched to a gene: 12. This CDR3 comprises 15 residues. Germline V gene lookup returns CDR1 SGHVS and CDR2 FQNEAQ. CDR3 bases: TGTGCCAGCTCTTTACGGCGGGAGGGCCGGAATGAGCAGTTCTTC. Its translation is CASSLRREGRNEQFF.

The genes are TRBV20-1 and TRBJ1-2; D is ambiguous. The length of the CDR3 is 14 residues. The germline CDR1 and CDR2 sequences are DFQATT and SNEGSKA (reference sequence). V shed 3 bases and J shed 2 bases, with 13 bases lying between them. Here the CDR3 reads CSASHPRTNYGYTF. The CDR3 DNA is TGCAGTGCTAGTCATCCCCGAACAAACTATGGCTACACCTTC.

This chain joins TRBV7-9 and TRBJ1-4; D perhaps matches TRBD1 (5 bases). V was clipped by 0 bases and J by 6 bases, with 8 bases between them. CDR1 is SEHNR, CDR2 FQNEAQ, per germline (reference sequence). CDR3 length: 14 amino acids. In nucleotides, the CDR3 is TGTGCCAGCAGCTTAGCGGGGGGACATGAAAAACTGTTTTTT. Amino acid sequence: CASSLAGGHEKLFF.

The table lists this clonotype with many counts. The chain employs TRBV20-1 and TRBJ1-4; unclear D gene. Trimming left V 6 bases short and J 7 bases short, with 12 bases between. The CDR3 totals 12 residues. Looked up from germline, CDR1 is DFQATT and CDR2 is SNEGSKA (reference sequence). The CDR3 loop is CSAHMAGEKLFF. CDR3 bases: TGCAGTGCCCATATGGCGGGTGAAAAACTGTTTTTT.

The sample holds a few counts of this clonotype. V is TRBV6-1 and J is TRBJ2-1; 7 bases line up with TRBD1. The CDR3 length is 15 residues. Unmatched junction bases numbered 10, after V lost 5 bases and J lost 6 bases. CDR1 is MNHNS, CDR2 SASEGT, per germline. CDR3 loop: CASSPQTPGGNEQFF. The DNA of the CDR3 is TGTGCCAGCAGTCCGCAGACTCCAGGGGGCAATGAGCAGTTCTTC.

This clonotype came up many times. The genes are TRBV15 and TRBJ2-1; TRBD2 matches 8 bases. J lost 5 bases, V lost 4 bases, and 4 bases had no gene match. The V gene's germline CDR1 is LNHNV and CDR2 YYDKDF (reference sequence). This CDR3 has 14 residues. CDR3 coding DNA: TGTGCCACCAGCATCACTAGCGGAGACAATGAGCAGTTCTTC. Its translation: CATSITSGDNEQFF.

This clonotype was counted only a few times. This chain uses TRBV20-1 with TRBJ2-5, with 7 bases that match TRBD1. The CDR3 has 12 residues. CDR1 and CDR2 from the germline V gene are DFQATT and SNEGSKA (reference sequence). Trimming removed 7 bases from V and 2 bases from J; junction bases left unmatched: 4. The DNA of the CDR3 is TGCAGTGGCAGGGGACAGCAAGAGACCCAGTACTTC. It specifies CSGRGQQETQYF.

This clonotype was picked up a small number of times. The J gene is TRBJ2-5, the V gene TRBV5-6; D call uncertain. The germline CDR1 and CDR2 sequences are SGHDT and YYEEEE. The CDR3 contains 15 residues. V was shortened by 4 bases and J by 4 bases, with 17 bases between the two germline ends. CDR3 loop: CASSLGVRPAETQYF. CDR3 coding DNA: TGTGCCAGCAGCCTGGGTGTCAGGCCAGCAGAGACCCAGTACTTC.

Ten or more counts support this clonotype. The CDR3 DNA is TGTGCCACCAGTGACTCCGGGACAGGGGAAGAGACCCAGTACTTC. This sequence encodes CATSDSGTGEETQYF. The chain uses TRBV24-1 and TRBJ2-5; TRBD1 agrees at 10 bases. The CDR3 spans 15 residues. V shed 4 bases and J 3 bases; nucleotides not matched to a gene: 4. The germline V gene has CDR1 KGHDR and CDR2 SFDVKD.

This clonotype was counted ten times or more. The chain combines TRBV7-2 with TRBJ2-5; D is unresolved. From germline, CDR1 is SGHTA and CDR2 FQGNSA. V was pared by 4 bases and J by 0 bases, with 12 bases between. The CDR3 length is 15 residues. CDR3 sequence: CASSSYTAYQETQYF. The CDR3 bases are TGTGCCAGCAGCTCGTACACCGCGTACCAAGAGACCCAGTACTTC.

The chain combines TRBV19 with TRBJ2-3; 10 positions match TRBD2. The germline V gene encodes CDR1 LNHDA and CDR2 SQIVND (reference sequence). With V trimmed by 7 bases and J by 3 bases, 16 bases remained unmatched. The CDR3 spans 18 residues. CDR3 sequence reads: CASTKSSGSFRETDTQYF. CDR3 coding DNA: TGTGCCAGTACCAAATCTAGCGGGAGTTTTAGAGAGACAGATACGCAGTATTTT.

This clonotype was found many times. J is TRBJ1-5 and V is TRBV4-1; no definite D call. Germline V gene lookup returns CDR1 MGHRA and CDR2 YSYEKL. The CDR3 is made up of 13 amino acids. V was pared by 7 bases and J by 7 bases, with 14 bases between. The CDR3 DNA is TGCGCCAGCACGGCGGGGAGAGGACAGCCCCAGCATTTT. It specifies CASTAGRGQPQHF.

The sample holds a few counts of this clonotype. The CDR3 is CASSQRSPFGKADTQYF. The DNA of the CDR3 is TGTGCCAGCAGCCAAAGATCCCCATTCGGAAAGGCAGATACGCAGTATTTT. The V call is TRBV3-1, the J call TRBJ2-3; D is undetermined. The V end was cut by 2 bases, the J end by 4 bases, with 19 bases between. CDR1 is LGHDT and CDR2 is YNNKEL in the germline V gene (reference sequence). This CDR3 is built from 17 residues.

Only a few counts were recorded for this clonotype. The rearrangement links TRBV12-3 or TRBV12-4 to TRBJ2-1, with 7 bases lining up with TRBD2. V was pared by 3 bases and J by 7 bases, with 9 bases of the junction left unmatched. CDR3 size: 15 residues. DNA for the CDR3: TGTGCCAGCAGTTTGCTAGCGGAAAATGGGAATGAGCAGTTCTTC. Protein: CASSLLAENGNEQFF.

This clonotype was picked up many times. The V gene is TRBV20-1, the J gene TRBJ1-5, with TRBD1 matching 7 bases. Trimming took 4 bases from V and 9 from J; bases not matched to a gene: 12. This CDR3 has 14 residues. Per the germline V gene, CDR1 is DFQATT and CDR2 is SNEGSKA (reference sequence). CDR3 sequence reads: CSAKPEDREAPQHF. CDR3 DNA: TGCAGTGCTAAACCTGAAGACAGGGAAGCGCCCCAGCATTTT.

The chain is built from TRBV7-9 and TRBJ2-1; D ambiguous. Trimming stripped 1 base from V and 6 bases from J, with 13 bases between. The CDR3 sequence is 15 residues long. Germline V lookup: CDR1 SEHNR, CDR2 FQNEAQ (reference sequence). DNA for the CDR3: TGTGCCAGCAGCTTAGAGACGCTCTGGGGCAATGAGCAGTTCTTC. Translating gives CASSLETLWGNEQFF.

This clonotype was detected ten times or more. The chain is built from TRBV4-1 and TRBJ1-1, with D tentatively TRBD1 (5 bases). This CDR3 has 13 amino acids. Deletions cut 1 base from V and 4 bases from J, with 7 bases between. The germline V gene encodes CDR1 MGHRA and CDR2 YSYEKL. CDR3 DNA: TGCGCCAGCAGCCAAGTTCAGGGCACTGAAGCTTTCTTT. It encodes CASSQVQGTEAFF.

The chain employs TRBV15 and TRBJ2-3, with 9 bases aligning to TRBD2. Per the germline V gene, CDR1 is LNHNV and CDR2 is YYDKDF (reference sequence). The CDR3 covers 20 residues. With 1 base clipped from V and 2 bases from J, the junction kept 16 bases outside the gene matches. The CDR3: CATSRVVRLAGRVNTDTQYF. For the CDR3, the DNA is TGTGCCACCAGCAGAGTGGTCCGGCTAGCGGGAAGGGTAAACACAGATACGCAGTATTTT.

This clonotype was observed a handful of times. This chain links TRBV11-2 with TRBJ2-7; D perhaps matches TRBD2 (5 bases). The CDR3 runs 12 residues. Trimming took off 6 bases at V and 5 bases at J, with 11 bases between the two ends. From germline, CDR1 is SGHAT and CDR2 FQNNGV. The CDR3 nucleotides read TGTGCCAGCAGTCCTACAGCGGACGAGCAGTACTTC. Amino acids: CASSPTADEQYF. The entire variable domain, with the rest obtained from reference TRBV11-2 and TRBJ2-7, is as follows: EAGVAQSPRYKIIEKRQSVAFWCNPISGHATLYWYQQILGQGPKLLIQFQNNGVVDDSQLPKDRFSAERLKGVDSTLKIQPAKLEDSAVYLCASSPTADEQYFGPGTRLTVT.

The rearrangement uses TRBV7-9 and TRBJ2-2; tentatively, D is TRBD2 (5 bases). This CDR3 contains 14 residues. The V gene lost 5 bases and the J gene lost 6 bases, with 13 bases spanning the gap. CDR1 and CDR2 (germline): SEHNR, FQNEAQ (reference sequence). CDR3 in DNA: TGTGCCAGCAGCCCGGCTCTAGCACCCGGGGAGCTGTTTTTT. Translating it yields CASSPALAPGELFF.

The sample holds a few counts of this clonotype. This chain links TRBV9 with TRBJ2-1; possibly TRBD2 for D (5 bases). V was cut by 0 bases and J by 8 bases, with 18 bases left in between. Germline-derived CDR1 and CDR2 are SGDLS and YYNGEE. The CDR3 loop spans 16 amino acids. CDR3 protein: CASSVAPHREGDEQFF. The CDR3 DNA sequence: TGTGCCAGCAGCGTAGCTCCTCACCGCGAGGGCGATGAGCAGTTCTTC.